What follows describes a single TCR beta chain. The antigen remains unidentified. Sequenced by immunoSEQ multiplex PCR; TCRdb stores in-frame clones only, minus some. Among roughly 61,000 clones listed, more than 80% were seen once. The junction had 12 bases not matched to a gene; V was cut back by 4 bases and J by 2 bases. This CDR3 contains 19 residues. Germline loops: CDR1 SGHAT, CDR2 FQNNGV. This specimen comes from a study of OX40 agonist ivuxolimab in advanced cancers. Study in general: Ivuxolimab was administered intravenously to patients at 0.01 to 10 mg/kg every 2 weeks. Patients in dose escalation had liver, melanoma, kidney or head and neck cancers. Study conclusions and caveats: CD4+ and CD8+ T cells in blood underwent clonal expansion by week 6 at 0.1 to 3.0 mg/kg.

Sequenced here: CD4+ or CD8+ T cells sorted from blood, sampled in a trial of the OX40 agonist ivuxolimab. This clonotype was sampled from an adult with an advanced solid tumor such as melanoma, head and neck, liver or kidney cancer. The chain recombines TRBV11-2 with TRBJ2-3; 13 nucleotides line up with TRBD2. The CDR3 region has the DNA TGTGCCAGCAGCTCGGGACTAGCGGGGATCCCGAAACTCACAGATACGCAGTATTTT. Translating gives CASSSGLAGIPKLTDTQYF.